This T cell receptor (beta chain) is from a study of control samples from healthy donors and cancer patients (TCRdb year 2020). The CDR3 holds 16 amino acids from the cysteine to the phenylalanine. The sequence is cut down to CDR3 DNA, 48 bases in frame from base 1. Via the germline V gene (reference sequence), CDR1 is MNHEY and CDR2 SMNVEV. Clipping removes 3 bases from V and 0 bases from J, with 3 as the unmatched junction base count. Library method: the immunoSEQ multiplex PCR assay. The clones in this table, taken by TCRdb from immuneACCESS, are in-frame only. Not every clone is retained; where verified, under half of the shortfall comes from an unresolved V gene, and the cause of the rest is unknown. This sample comprises 95,000 to 150,000 clones, approximately 92% of them detected only once. The ten largest clones capture approximately 0.57% of the sample. About this clone itself: Its antigen remains unidentified. There are no base qualities to consult, and no much larger clone falls within one base.

The sequencing input was PBMCs. The rearranged segments are TRBV27 and TRBJ2-2, and TRBD2 matches 8 of the central bases. This TCR derives from a man at least 80 years old with head and neck cancer. The DNA sequence follows: TGTGCCAGCAGTTTGAAAGCGGGGGCGAACACCGGGGAGCTGTTTTTT. This is translated as CASSLKAGANTGELFF.